Below, 20 T cell receptor beta chains from the same sample are listed, as sequenced in a study of T cells in Graves' hyperthyroidism and ophthalmopathy (dated 2019 in TCRdb). The receptor library was made with multiplex PCR. TCRdb shows the sequencer as Illumina HiSeq 2000. The TCR beta CDR3 regions were amplified from RNA transcripts. The first round of RT-PCR for the TCR CDR3 was performed with the HTBI primer set and the Qiagen OneStep RT-PCR kit. The raw public reads went through TCRdb reprocessing: fastp at Q25, MiXCR clone calling, in-frame beta chains kept. All rows with the same CDR3 protein become a single entry with the most common DNA and genes. The sample table records a few hundred thousand distinct CDR3 sequences; 15% to 20% of these occur just once. The ten most abundant clones make up roughly 44% of the sample. The sequencing sample was made of blood. The origin of the receptors is a man aged 40-55 years with Graves' hyperthyroidism.

This clonotype was observed at least ten times. V gene TRBV6-2 or TRBV6-3 combines with J gene TRBJ2-3, with 14 bases identical to TRBD2. V lost 5 bases to trimming and J lost 8 bases; unmatched junction nucleotides: 12. The CDR3 sequence is 17 residues long. Germline V gene data show CDR1 as MNHEY and CDR2 as SVGEGT. CDR3 DNA sequence: TGTGCCAGCAGTCCTTTCCGACTAGCGGGGGGGCCCGCTACGCAGTATTTT. It translates to CASSPFRLAGGPATQYF.

This clonotype has a count of ten or more. The chain is built from TRBV20-1 and TRBJ2-7; 8 nucleotides align to TRBD1. The germline V gene has CDR1 DFQATT and CDR2 SNEGSKA (reference sequence). V was clipped by 5 bases and J by 0 bases; unmatched bases: 9. CDR3 length: 15 amino acids. The DNA of the CDR3 is TGCAGTGCTGGAAGAACGGGACAGGTCTCCTACGAGCAGTACTTC. Protein product: CSAGRTGQVSYEQYF.

This chain connects TRBV19 to TRBJ2-5; D is uncertain. The CDR3 loop spans 12 amino acids. V was trimmed by 10 bases and J by 6 bases, leaving 15 bases between them. Germline CDR1 reads LNHDA; CDR2 reads SQIVND (reference sequence). CDR3 loop: CATLMGWKTQYF. The CDR3, as DNA: TGTGCCACCCTCATGGGTTGGAAGACCCAGTACTTC.

The V call is TRBV5-5, the J call TRBJ2-3, with TRBD2 matching over 8 bases. Germline V gives CDR1 SGHKS, CDR2 YYEKEE (reference sequence). V dropped 2 bases and J dropped 0; count of bases not matched to a gene: 8. The CDR3 spans 17 residues. CDR3: CASSFAAGAFSTDTQYF. The CDR3 nucleotides are TGTGCCAGCAGCTTCGCAGCGGGGGCCTTTAGCACAGATACGCAGTATTTT.

This clonotype has a count of ten or more. The chain combines TRBV28 with TRBJ2-7, with D perhaps being TRBD1 or TRBD2 (5 bases each). The V gene's germline CDR1 is MDHEN and CDR2 SYDVKM. The V gene lost 4 bases and the J gene lost 3 bases, with 10 bases spanning the gap. The CDR3 runs 13 residues. CDR3 residues: CASSYPGRYEQYF. The CDR3 region has the DNA TGTGCCAGCAGTTACCCGGGGCGCTACGAGCAGTACTTC.

This clonotype was seen many times. The gene calls are TRBV7-2 and TRBJ2-1; 9 positions match TRBD2. Germline CDR1 is SGHTA and CDR2 is FQGNSA. There are 14 residues in the CDR3. J lost 12 bases, V lost 3 bases, and 9 bases had no gene match. The CDR3 loop reads CASSLAGGPFVQFF. CDR3 DNA: TGTGCCAGCAGCTTGGCGGGGGGGCCGTTTGTGCAGTTCTTC.

This clonotype showed up just a few times. This chain connects TRBV20-1 to TRBJ1-6; perhaps TRBD1 as D (5 bases). V was shortened by 5 bases and J by 9 bases, with 14 bases between the two germline ends. The V gene's germline CDR1 is DFQATT and CDR2 SNEGSKA (reference sequence). The CDR3 is made up of 13 amino acids. The CDR3, as DNA: TGCAGTGCTCAGGGATCTAGAGGTTCACCCCTCCACTTT. Residues: CSAQGSRGSPLHF.

This clonotype was seen ten or more times. The chain combines TRBV28 with TRBJ2-2; 13 bases align to TRBD2. Germline CDR1 is MDHEN and CDR2 is SYDVKM. V dropped 4 bases and J dropped 4; count of bases not matched to a gene: 9. CDR3 size: 18 residues. The CDR3 nucleotides read TGTGCCAGCAGTTCCGGACTAGCGGGGGTGGATGGCACCGGGGAGCTGTTTTTT. Translating gives CASSSGLAGVDGTGELFF.

The CDR3 nucleotides are TGTGCCAGCAGGTCTAGCCTTAGTTCCTCCTACAATGAGCAGTTCTTC. This codes for CASRSSLSSSYNEQFF. V and J are TRBV12-3 or TRBV12-4 and TRBJ2-1; D might be TRBD2 (5 bases). V lost 6 bases to trimming and J lost 0 bases, with 15 bases between them. This CDR3 comprises 16 residues.

In the case of this clonotype: Given a much more abundant clone one base away, this may be a read error. V is TRBV7-7 and J is TRBJ2-2, with TRBD2 as a possible D gene (6 bases). In germline, CDR1 is SSHAT, CDR2 FNYEAQ (reference sequence). The CDR3 contains 13 residues. CDR3 sequence (DNA): TGTGCTACCAAGCACGCGAACACCGGGGGGCTGTTTTTT. Amino acid sequence: CATKHANTGGLFF.

In its sample, this clonotype was seen many times. The V and J genes are TRBV12-3 or TRBV12-4 and TRBJ1-6, with D perhaps TRBD1 (5 bases). V lost 2 bases, J lost 7 bases, and 6 bases lay in between. The CDR3 consists of 13 residues. This CDR3 is CASSLWGNSPLHF. CDR3 bases: TGTGCCAGCAGTTTATGGGGGAATTCACCCCTCCACTTT.

There are many counts of this clonotype. This rearrangement joins TRBV20-1 to TRBJ2-5; D not certain. This CDR3 spans 12 amino acids. The V and J ends lost 3 bases and 2 bases respectively, with 7 bases between them. Per germline, CDR1 DFQATT and CDR2 SNEGSKA (reference sequence). CDR3 sequence: CSASDVQETQYF. For the CDR3, the DNA is TGCAGTGCTAGTGATGTACAAGAGACCCAGTACTTC.

This clonotype was found many times. The CDR3 loop reads CASSLGTGPQPLHF. CDR3 nucleotide sequence: TGTGCCAGCAGCCTCGGGACAGGGCCGCAACCCCTCCACTTT. The genes are TRBV7-8 and TRBJ1-6; TRBD1 agrees at 9 bases. The CDR3 has 14 amino acids. The V segment lost 5 bases and the J segment 12 bases; nucleotides outside the gene matches: 8. CDR1 and CDR2 (germline): SGHVS, FQNEAQ.

The J gene is TRBJ2-3, the V gene TRBV14; D unresolved. V was trimmed by 0 bases and J by 0 bases, leaving 10 bases between them. The CDR3 extends over 16 amino acids. Germline V CDR1 and CDR2: SGHDN, FVKESK. The CDR3 DNA follows: TGTGCCAGCAGCCAAGATTTCCGGGTGAGCACAGATACGCAGTATTTT. It translates to CASSQDFRVSTDTQYF.

Many counts were recorded for this clonotype. The chain combines TRBV7-9 with TRBJ1-4; D is undetermined. Germline V gene sequence: CDR1 SEHNR, CDR2 FQNEAQ (reference sequence). This CDR3 is built from 16 residues. Trimming shortened V by 5 bases and J by 2 bases, and 15 bases separated the two germline ends. In DNA, the CDR3 is TGTGCCAGCAGCCCCGGCATCAGTCCTACTAATGAAAAACTGTTTTTT. It encodes CASSPGISPTNEKLFF.

In this sample, this clonotype turned up many times. The genes are TRBV20-1 and TRBJ2-2; 9 bases are shared with TRBD1. CDR1 and CDR2 (germline): DFQATT, SNEGSKA (reference sequence). After removal of 5 bases from V and 2 bases from J, the junction contained 3 bases not matched to a gene. This CDR3 spans 14 amino acids. Written as DNA, the CDR3 is TGCAGTGCTGGGGACAGGGTAAACACCGGGGAGCTGTTTTTT. It codes for CSAGDRVNTGELFF.

The chain has TRBV7-9 and TRBJ2-5; 11 nucleotides match TRBD1. Germline CDR1 SEHNR, CDR2 FQNEAQ (reference sequence). CDR3 length: 14 residues. Trimming took 7 bases from V and 5 from J; bases not matched to a gene: 6. The CDR3: CASNLGTGGETQYF. As DNA, the CDR3 is TGTGCCAGCAACCTCGGGACAGGGGGTGAGACCCAGTACTTC.

This clonotype was detected ten times or more. The V gene is TRBV5-1, the J gene TRBJ2-7; perhaps TRBD1 as D (7 bases). Germline V CDR1 and CDR2: SGHRS, YFSETQ. The CDR3 length is 14 residues. The germline V and J ends were trimmed by 0 bases and 5 bases, with 12 bases remaining between them. CDR3: CASSLVSGGHEQYF. The CDR3 region has the DNA TGCGCCAGCAGCTTGGTTTCAGGGGGGCACGAGCAGTACTTC.

This clonotype was found many times. The V and J genes are TRBV3-1 and TRBJ1-2; unclear D gene. The CDR3 extends over 11 amino acids. Germline V gene sequence: CDR1 LGHDT, CDR2 YNNKEL (reference sequence). V was trimmed by 4 bases and J by 8 bases, leaving 8 bases between them. The CDR3 sequence: CASSLLGGYTF. CDR3 sequence (DNA): TGTGCCAGCAGCCTTTTGGGGGGCTACACCTTC.

The V gene is TRBV14, the J gene TRBJ2-7; D perhaps matches TRBD2 (7 bases). CDR3 length equals 15 residues. Germline V lookup: CDR1 SGHDN, CDR2 FVKESK. With 1 base removed from V and 1 base from J, the gap between germline ends came to 11 bases. CDR3 sequence: CASSQVAGASYEQYF. The CDR3 DNA reads TGTGCCAGCAGCCAAGTTGCGGGGGCGTCCTACGAGCAGTACTTC.